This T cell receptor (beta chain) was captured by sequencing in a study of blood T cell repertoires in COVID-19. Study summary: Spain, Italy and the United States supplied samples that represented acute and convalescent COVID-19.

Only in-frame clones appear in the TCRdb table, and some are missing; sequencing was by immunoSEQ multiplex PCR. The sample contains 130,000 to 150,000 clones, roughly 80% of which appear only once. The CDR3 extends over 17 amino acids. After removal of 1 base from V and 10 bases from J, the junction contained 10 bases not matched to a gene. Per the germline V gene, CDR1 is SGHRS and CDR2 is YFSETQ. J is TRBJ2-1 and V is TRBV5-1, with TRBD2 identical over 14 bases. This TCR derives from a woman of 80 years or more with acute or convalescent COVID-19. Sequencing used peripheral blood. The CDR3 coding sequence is TGCGCCAGCAGCTTGTCCGGGACTAGCGGGGGAAGGGAAGAGCAGTTCTTC. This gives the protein CASSLSGTSGGREEQFF.